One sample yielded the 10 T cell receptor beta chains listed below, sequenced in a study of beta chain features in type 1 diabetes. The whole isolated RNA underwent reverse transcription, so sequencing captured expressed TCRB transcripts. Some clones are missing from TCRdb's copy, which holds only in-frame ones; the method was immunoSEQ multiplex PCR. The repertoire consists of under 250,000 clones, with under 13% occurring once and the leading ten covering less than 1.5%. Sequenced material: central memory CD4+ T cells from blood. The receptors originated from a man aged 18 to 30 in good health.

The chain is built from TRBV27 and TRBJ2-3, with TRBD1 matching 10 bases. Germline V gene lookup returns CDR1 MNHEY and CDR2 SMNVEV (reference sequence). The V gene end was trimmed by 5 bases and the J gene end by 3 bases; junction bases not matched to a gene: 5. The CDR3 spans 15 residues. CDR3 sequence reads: CASSMPGQGTDTQYF. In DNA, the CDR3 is TGTGCCAGCAGTATGCCGGGACAGGGGACAGATACGCAGTATTTT.

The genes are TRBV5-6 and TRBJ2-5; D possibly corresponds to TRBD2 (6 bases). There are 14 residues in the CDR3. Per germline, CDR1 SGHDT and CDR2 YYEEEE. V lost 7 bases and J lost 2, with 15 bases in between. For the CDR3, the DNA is TGTGCCAGCGGCGGATCTAGCGTACAAGAGACCCAGTACTTC. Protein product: CASGGSSVQETQYF.

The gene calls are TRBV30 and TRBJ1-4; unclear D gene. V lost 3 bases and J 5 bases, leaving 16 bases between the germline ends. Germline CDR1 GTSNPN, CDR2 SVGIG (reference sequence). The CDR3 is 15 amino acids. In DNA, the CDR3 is TGTGCCTGGAGATATTCGGGAACCCCCAATGAAAAACTGTTTTTT. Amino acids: CAWRYSGTPNEKLFF.

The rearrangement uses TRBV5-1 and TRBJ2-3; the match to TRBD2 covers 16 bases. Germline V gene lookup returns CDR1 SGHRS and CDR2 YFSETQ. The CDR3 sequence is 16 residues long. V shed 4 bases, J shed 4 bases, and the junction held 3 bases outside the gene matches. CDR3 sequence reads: CASSAGLAGGSDTQYF. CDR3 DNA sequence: TGCGCCAGCAGCGCGGGACTAGCGGGAGGGTCAGATACGCAGTATTTT.

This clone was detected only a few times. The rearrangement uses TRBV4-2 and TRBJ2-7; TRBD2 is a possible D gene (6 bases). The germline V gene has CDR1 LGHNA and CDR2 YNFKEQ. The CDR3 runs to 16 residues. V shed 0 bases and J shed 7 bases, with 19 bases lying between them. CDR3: CASSQDLGGALREQYF. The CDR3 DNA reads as TGTGCCAGCAGCCAAGATTTAGGAGGGGCCCTGAGGGAGCAGTACTTC.

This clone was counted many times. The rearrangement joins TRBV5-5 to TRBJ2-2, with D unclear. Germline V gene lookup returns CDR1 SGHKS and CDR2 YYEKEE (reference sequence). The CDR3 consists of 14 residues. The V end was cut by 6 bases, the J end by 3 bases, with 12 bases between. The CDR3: CASTPHWDTGELFF. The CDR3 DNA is TGTGCCAGCACCCCCCATTGGGACACCGGGGAGCTGTTTTTT.

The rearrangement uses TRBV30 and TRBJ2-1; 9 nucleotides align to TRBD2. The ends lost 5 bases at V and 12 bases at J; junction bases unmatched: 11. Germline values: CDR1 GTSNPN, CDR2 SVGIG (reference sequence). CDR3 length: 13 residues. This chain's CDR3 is CAWVWREGLAQFF. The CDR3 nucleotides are TGTGCCTGGGTCTGGCGGGAGGGACTGGCGCAGTTCTTC.

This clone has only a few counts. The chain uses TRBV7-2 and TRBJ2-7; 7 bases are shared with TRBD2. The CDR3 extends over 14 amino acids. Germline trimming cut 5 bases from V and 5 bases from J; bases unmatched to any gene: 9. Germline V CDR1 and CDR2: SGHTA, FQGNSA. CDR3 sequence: CASSRGLVSDEQYF. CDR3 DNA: TGTGCCAGCAGCCGTGGACTAGTTTCGGACGAGCAGTACTTC.

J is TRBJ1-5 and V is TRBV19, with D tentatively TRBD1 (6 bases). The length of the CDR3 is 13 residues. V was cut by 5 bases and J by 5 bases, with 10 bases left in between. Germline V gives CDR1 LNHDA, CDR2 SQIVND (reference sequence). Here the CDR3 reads CASSYRDDQPQHF. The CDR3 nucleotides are TGTGCCAGTAGTTACAGGGACGATCAGCCCCAGCATTTT.

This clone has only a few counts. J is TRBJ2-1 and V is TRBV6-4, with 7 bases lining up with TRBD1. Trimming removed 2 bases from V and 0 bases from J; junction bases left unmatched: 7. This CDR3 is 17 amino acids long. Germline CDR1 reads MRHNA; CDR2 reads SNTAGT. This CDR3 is CASSDATTGDSYNEQFF. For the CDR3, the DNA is TGTGCCAGCAGTGACGCCACAACAGGGGACTCCTACAATGAGCAGTTCTTC.